Described below is a single T cell receptor beta chain sequence and its context. These data come from a study of blood T cell repertoires in COVID-19. Sequenced by immunoSEQ multiplex PCR; TCRdb stores in-frame clones only, minus some. The sample lists tens of thousands of clones, over 65% occurring once. The germline gives CDR1 SQVTM, CDR2 ANQGSEA. This CDR3 region has 15 residues. J was trimmed by 0 bases and V by 4 bases; bases with no gene match: 6. The source of this sequence is a human donor in a cohort sampled during active COVID-19. Specimen: peripheral blood. The chain joins TRBV29-1 to TRBJ1-5; 7 bases agree with TRBD1. The CDR3 nucleotides read TGCAGCGTTGCGATAACAGGGGATAGCAATCAGCCCCAGCATTTT. Translated: CSVAITGDSNQPQHF. Combining the CDR3 with reference TRBV29-1 and TRBJ1-5 gives the whole variable domain SAVISQKPSRDICQRGTSLTIQCQVDSQVTMMFWYRQQPGQSLTLIATANQGSEATYESGFVIDKFPISRPNLTFSTLTVSNMSPEDSSIYLCSVAITGDSNQPQHFGDGTRLSIL.